This T cell receptor (beta chain) emerged from a study of resident and recirculating memory T cells in vitiligo. Clones were read by immunoSEQ multiplex PCR, and TCRdb kept only the in-frame ones, dropping some. The repertoire holds about 42,000 clones, with around 90% as singletons. Patients' lesions had not changed for the previous 6 months. With regard to this clone: Its antigen remains unidentified.

V dropped 5 bases and J dropped 2; count of bases not matched to a gene: 4. The germline CDR1 and CDR2 sequences are SGHTA and FQGNSA. The CDR3 extends over 14 amino acids. The study's findings and limits: Different lesions suggested infiltration by different T cell clones. No single dominant TCR clone appeared; lesion clonality varied.

The chain uses TRBV7-2 and TRBJ2-5, with 8 bases matching TRBD2. The origin of this receptor is a male donor with vitiligo. What was sequenced was blood. The chain's CDR3 is CASSRTSGQETQYF. The CDR3 DNA is TGTGCCAGCAGCCGTACTAGCGGACAAGAGACCCAGTACTTC.